The text below deals with one TCR beta chain. What it binds is unknown. TCRdb reprocessed the 5' RACE reads and reports one entry per CDR3 protein, with no DNA. This sample contains 350,000 to 550,000 distinct CDR3 sequences. The sample comes from a study of monozygotic twins with inflammatory bowel disease. The study's findings and limits: Relative clonotype sharing with others was diminished in IBD patients versus healthy twins, particularly with disease activity. Compared with healthy co-twins, IBD patients showed reduced TCRbeta repertoire diversity by inverse Simpson.

The CDR3 consists of 13 residues. Germline CDR1 reads KGHDR; CDR2 reads SFDVKD. Sequenced sample: blood. The chain has TRBV24-1 and TRBJ2-7; TCRdb selects TRBD1, and the lack of DNA leaves this call unchecked. This receptor was identified in a human donor with ulcerative colitis or Crohn's disease, or a healthy co-twin of an affected twin (not recorded which). The CDR3 is CATSPGESYEQYF.